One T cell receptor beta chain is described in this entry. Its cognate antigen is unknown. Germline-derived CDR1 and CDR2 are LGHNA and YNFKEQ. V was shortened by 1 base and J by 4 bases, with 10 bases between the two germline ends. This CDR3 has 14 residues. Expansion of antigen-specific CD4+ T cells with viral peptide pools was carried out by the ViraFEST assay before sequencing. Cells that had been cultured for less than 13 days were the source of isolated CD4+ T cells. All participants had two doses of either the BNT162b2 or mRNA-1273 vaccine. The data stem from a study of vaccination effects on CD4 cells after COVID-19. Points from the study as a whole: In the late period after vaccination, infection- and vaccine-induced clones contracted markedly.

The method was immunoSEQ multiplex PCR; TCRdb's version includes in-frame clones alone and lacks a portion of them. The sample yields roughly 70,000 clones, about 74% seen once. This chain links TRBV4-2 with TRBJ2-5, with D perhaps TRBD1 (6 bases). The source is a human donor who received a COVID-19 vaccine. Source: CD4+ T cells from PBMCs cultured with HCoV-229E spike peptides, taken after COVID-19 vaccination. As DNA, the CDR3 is TGTGCCAGCAGCCAAGGACAGGTCGGAGAGACCCAGTACTTC. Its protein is CASSQGQVGETQYF.